Listed below are T cell receptor beta chains from one sample, sequenced in a study of T cells in tuberculosis. The assay was immunoSEQ multiplex PCR, and TCRdb's table has in-frame clones only and misses some. The sample has some 47,000 clones, nearly 95% seen once. Sequencing was performed on PBMCs. The receptors here all came from a donor between 5 and 29 years old with latent tuberculosis or without tuberculosis infection. Each CDR3 is given with its conserved first and last residue. D genes are given only for firm matches. Some rows mark clone size as missing; the rest say once, few, many or name a class of expanded clone.

abundance	j_gene	d_gene	v_gene	CDR3nt	CDR3aa
once	TRBJ2-7	NA	TRBV5-4	TGTGCCAGCACCCCCTCAAGCGGGTACGAGCAGTACTTC	CASTPSSGYEQYF
few	TRBJ1-1	TRBD1	TRBV10-3	TGTGCCATCAGTGAGTCGAGACAGGGTCCCCCCGCAGCTTTCTTT	CAISESRQGPPAAFF
NA	TRBJ2-7	TRBD2	TRBV18	TGTGCCAGCTCTCACAGGACTAGCGGGGCGAATTACGAGCAGTACTTC	CASSHRTSGANYEQYF
NA	TRBJ2-7	TRBD2	TRBV7-9	TGTGCCAGCAGCTTAGCGAGTCGCGGGGGACCCTACGAGCAGTACTTC	CASSLASRGGPYEQYF
NA	TRBJ1-5	NA	TRBV6-6	TGTGCCAGCAGGGCCGGGGAGGGTCGGAGGCCCCAGCATTTT	CASRAGEGRRPQHF
NA	TRBJ1-5	TRBD1	TRBV5-8	TGTGCCAGCAGCCTGACTGACAGGGGGGGATACAATCAGCCCCAGCATTTT	CASSLTDRGGYNQPQHF
NA	TRBJ2-3	TRBD2	TRBV7-9	TGTGCCAGCACCTCCGGAGCGGGGAGCACAGATACGCAGTATTTT	CASTSGAGSTDTQYF
NA	TRBJ1-2	NA	TRBV6-5	TGTGCCAGCAGTTACTCGTCCGTAGAGTACCTCTATGGCTACACCTTC	CASSYSSVEYLYGYTF
NA	TRBJ1-5	TRBD1	TRBV6-6	TGTGCCAGCAGGGGGACAGTTTATAGCAATCAGCCCCAGCATTTT	CASRGTVYSNQPQHF
NA	TRBJ1-2	NA	TRBV30	TGTGCCTGGGGGGCCCTCTCGGGTGGCTACACCTTC	CAWGALSGGYTF
NA	TRBJ2-7	NA	TRBV10-3	TGTGCCATCAGTGAATGGCCCCTCGAGCAGTACTTC	CAISEWPLEQYF
once	TRBJ2-7	NA	TRBV7-9	TGTGCCAGCAGCTTAGATGGAGGGCCCTACGAGCAGTACTTC	CASSLDGGPYEQYF
NA	TRBJ2-1	TRBD2	TRBV6-5	TGTGCCAGCAGTTCTAGCGGGAGGCGGAATGAGCAGTTCTTC	CASSSSGRRNEQFF
NA	TRBJ2-5	NA	TRBV7-9	TGTGCCAGCAGCTTTTCCAGCGGAGAGACCCAGTACTTC	CASSFSSGETQYF
NA	TRBJ2-2	NA	TRBV21-1	NA	CASSKVGRGTGELFF
NA	TRBJ1-5	NA	TRBV19	TGTGCCAGTAGTCCATACTCTCAGGGATTTAGCAATCAGCCCCAGCATTTT	CASSPYSQGFSNQPQHF
NA	TRBJ2-1	TRBD1	TRBV6-1	TGTGCCAGCAGTGTACCGGGACAGGGGGCGAGCTCCTACAATGAGCAGTTCTTC	CASSVPGQGASSYNEQFF
NA	TRBJ1-6	NA	TRBV19	TGTGCCAGTAGTATGGGGCGACAGGATCTAACGTCCCTCCACTTT	CASSMGRQDLTSLHF
NA	TRBJ1-3	NA	TRBV7-2	TGTGCCAGCAGCGAGCGGAGGGTGAACACCATATATTTT	CASSERRVNTIYF
NA	TRBJ2-7	TRBD1	TRBV19	TGTGCCAGTAGTACCCCTGGGACAGAAGACTACGAGCAGTACTTC	CASSTPGTEDYEQYF
NA	TRBJ2-7	TRBD1	TRBV11-2	TGTGCCAGTAGGATAGAAGACAGGGGGAACGAGCAGTACTTC	CASRIEDRGNEQYF
NA	TRBJ2-7	NA	TRBV5-6	TGTGCCAGCAGCTTTAGAAGTTCCTACGAGCAGTACTTC	CASSFRSSYEQYF
NA	TRBJ1-5	TRBD1	TRBV5-5	TGTGCCAGCAGCTTCACAGGGGCCAGCTATCAGCCCCAGCATTTT	CASSFTGASYQPQHF
NA	TRBJ2-1	TRBD2	TRBV5-4	TGTGCCAGCAGCCCGGGACTAGCGGGGGGGCTCCGGGGTATTCAGCAGTTCTTC	CASSPGLAGGLRGIQQFF
NA	TRBJ1-1	NA	TRBV27	TGTGCCAGCAGTTCGGGGGGAAACACTGAAGCTTTCTTT	CASSSGGNTEAFF
NA	TRBJ2-7	NA	TRBV7-2	TGTGCCAGCAGCTCGCCGGACACATACGAGCAGTACTTC	CASSSPDTYEQYF
NA	TRBJ1-2	TRBD1	TRBV25-1	TGTGCCAGCAGTGCCGCCGGGACAGGGGTTGACTATGGCTACACCTTC	CASSAAGTGVDYGYTF
NA	TRBJ2-1	TRBD2	TRBV19	TGTGCCAGTAGTCTATTGACTAGCGGTAACTACAATGAGCAGTTCTTC	CASSLLTSGNYNEQFF
NA	TRBJ1-1	NA	TRBV6-1	TGTGCCAGCAGTCATAAGGATGACATGAACACTGAAGCTTTCTTT	CASSHKDDMNTEAFF
once	TRBJ2-1	NA	TRBV19	TGTGCCAGTAGGGAAGGGGGAAATGAGCAGTTCTTC	CASREGGNEQFF
NA	TRBJ1-1	TRBD1	TRBV12-5	TGTGCTAGTGGTTTGCCCACCGGACAGGGGAAGGCTTTCTTT	CASGLPTGQGKAFF
NA	TRBJ1-6	NA	TRBV6-5	TGTGCCAGCAGTTATAAGGGGCGCCCTTTTTTTTCACCCCTCCACTTT	CASSYKGRPFFSPLHF
NA	TRBJ2-2	NA	TRBV4-2	TGTGCCAGCAGCCAAGATACACAGGGGAACACCGGGGAGCTGTTTTTT	CASSQDTQGNTGELFF
NA	TRBJ1-3	TRBD1	TRBV13	TGTGCCAGCAGCGGGGACAGGTCTGGAAACACCATATATTTT	CASSGDRSGNTIYF
NA	TRBJ2-1	NA	TRBV27	TGTGCCAGCAGTGGACTCCTAAGCTCCTACAATGAGCAGTTCTTC	CASSGLLSSYNEQFF
NA	TRBJ2-3	NA	TRBV19	TGTGCCAGTAGTATATATCACCCTAGCCCCGCAGATACGCAGTATTTT	CASSIYHPSPADTQYF
NA	TRBJ1-1	NA	TRBV9	TGTGCCAGCAGCGTGGCCAGGGGATTTGGGACGAACACTGAAGCTTTCTTT	CASSVARGFGTNTEAFF
NA	TRBJ2-7	NA	TRBV21-1	TGTGCCAGCAGACCGGAGTGGAGGGGCCCCTACGAGCAGTACTTC	CASRPEWRGPYEQYF
NA	TRBJ2-6	NA	TRBV18	TGTGCCAGCTCCCCTCTAGCTGGGGCCAACGTCCTGACTTTC	CASSPLAGANVLTF
NA	TRBJ2-5	NA	TRBV18	TGTGCCAGCTCACCGCGACAGCTCAAAGAGACCCAGTACTTC	CASSPRQLKETQYF
NA	TRBJ2-2	TRBD2	TRBV5-4	TGTGCCAGCAGCTTTTCTAGCGGGGGGGAGACCGGGGAGCTGTTTTTT	CASSFSSGGETGELFF
NA	TRBJ1-4	TRBD1	TRBV27	TGTGCCAGCAGTTTAGCCGGACAGGGATATGAAAAACTGTTTTTT	CASSLAGQGYEKLFF
NA	TRBJ2-7	TRBD1	TRBV6-5	TGTGCCAGCAGTTCTCGGAGGACAGGAAGCTCCTACGAGCAGTACTTC	CASSSRRTGSSYEQYF
NA	TRBJ1-2	TRBD1	TRBV10-2	TGCGCCAGCCGGGACCTCGCGAGGGGGCTCAAGGGCTACACCTTC	CASRDLARGLKGYTF
NA	TRBJ2-5	NA	TRBV9	TGTGCCAGCAGCTACAGCGGGCGCACGGAAGAGACCCAGTACTTC	CASSYSGRTEETQYF
NA	TRBJ2-7	TRBD2	TRBV7-9	TGTGCCAGCAGCTATGCGGGAGGGTTTTACGAGCAGTACTTC	CASSYAGGFYEQYF
NA	TRBJ2-2	NA	TRBV7-2	TGTGCCAGCAGCGGGCGTCTCACCCTTGCGGGGGAGCTGTTTTTT	CASSGRLTLAGELFF
NA	TRBJ2-7	NA	TRBV7-8	TGTGCCAGCAGCTTAGTCCCTAGCTTGGGTGAGCAGTACTTC	CASSLVPSLGEQYF
NA	TRBJ2-2	TRBD1	TRBV7-3	TGTGCCAGCAGCTTAATACCCCACAGGGGAGACACCGGGGAGCTGTTTTTT	CASSLIPHRGDTGELFF
once	TRBJ2-4	NA	TRBV7-2	TGTGCCAGCAAGCTTCCAGGTTTGGGCAAAAACATTCAGTACTTC	CASKLPGLGKNIQYF
NA	TRBJ2-3	TRBD2	TRBV10-1	TGCGCCAGCAGTGACCTGATAGGCGAGTATGGGGGAAAGTCTAGCGGGATTCTCACAGATACGCAGTATTTT	CASSDLIGEYGGKSSGILTDTQYF
NA	TRBJ2-5	NA	TRBV5-4	TGTGCCAGCAGCCCTCCGGGGGAAGAGACCCAGTACTTC	CASSPPGEETQYF
NA	TRBJ2-7	NA	TRBV30	TGTGCCTGGTCAGGGCTCCCCTACGAGCAGTACTTC	CAWSGLPYEQYF
NA	TRBJ2-7	NA	TRBV27	TGTGCCAGCAGTTTATTGGCCTCCTACGAGCAGTACTTC	CASSLLASYEQYF
NA	TRBJ2-2	NA	TRBV25-1	TGTGCCAGCAGGGCGACGAGGTATCACGGCAACACCGGGGAGCTGTTTTTT	CASRATRYHGNTGELFF
NA	TRBJ2-6	NA	TRBV6-5	TGTGCCAGCAGTTACTTTTTGGCTAGTAGGGCCAACGTCCTGACTTTC	CASSYFLASRANVLTF
once	TRBJ2-3	NA	TRBV7-2	TGTGCCAGCAGCACCCGGGACATCGATACGCAGTATTTT	CASSTRDIDTQYF
NA	TRBJ2-5	TRBD1	TRBV4-1	TGCGCCAGCAGCCAAGACGGAACAGGGGGGGAGACCCAGTACTTC	CASSQDGTGGETQYF